This entry concerns a single TCR beta chain. Produced via immunoSEQ multiplex PCR; TCRdb's table is partial and in-frame only. The profile shows 43,000 or so clones, 70% to 90% of them singletons. Patients received nivolumab 3 mg/kg at weeks 1, 4, 7, 10, then fortnightly to week 26. With 5 bases clipped from V and 8 bases from J, the junction kept 8 bases outside the gene matches. CDR1 and CDR2 from the germline V gene are SGHTA and FQGNSA. This CDR3 is 16 amino acids long. The data were taken from a study of ipilimumab plus nivolumab after autologous stem cell transplantation. The receptor was isolated from a male donor with multiple myeloma. V gene TRBV7-2 combines with J gene TRBJ2-1; TRBD2 matches at 14 bases. The source was PBMCs, collected in a trial of ipilimumab plus nivolumab as post-transplant consolidation. In DNA, the CDR3 is TGTGCCAGCAGCCCAGGGGGACTAGCGGGAGTTGATGAGCAGTTCTTC. Amino acid sequence: CASSPGGLAGVDEQFF.